This entry is about one TCR beta chain. The source of the sample is a study of cytomegalovirus exposure and HLA in healthy donors. PCR employed 60 Vbeta and 13 Jbeta primers. Data came from immunoSEQ multiplex PCR; TCRdb stores just in-frame clones and leaves some out. The table lists roughly 220,000 clones. Germline CDR1 SGHRS, CDR2 YFSETQ. This CDR3 comprises 17 residues. V lost 1 base to trimming and J lost 0 bases; unmatched junction nucleotides: 3. The receptor comes from a girl aged 2-9 years in good health and CMV-seropositive. The gene calls are TRBV5-1 and TRBJ2-4; 11 nucleotides line up with TRBD2. Material for sequencing was PBMCs. This CDR3 reads CASSLPGLAGAKNIQYF. CDR3 nucleotides: TGCGCCAGCAGCTTGCCCGGACTAGCGGGAGCCAAAAACATTCAGTACTTC.